The 9 T cell receptor beta chains listed next were all sequenced from one sample in a study of blood T cells in healthy people across ages. A J-beta primer mix and a sample-barcoded 5' primer were used in a second PCR of about 7 to 11 cycles. TCRdb re-called the 5' RACE reads with MiXCR, one entry per CDR3 protein. The table lists about 1 million distinct CDR3 sequences, under 30% of them singletons. These data are also associated with another study on T cells of mothers and their children.

The specimen sequenced was blood. The receptors were gathered from a girl aged 2-15 years in good health.

This clonotype was counted between two and nine times. The rearrangement links TRBV14 to TRBJ2-2; D ambiguous. CDR3 size: 14 residues. Trimming cost V 4 bases and J 6 bases, with 12 bases left between them. CDR1 and CDR2 (germline): SGHDN, FVKESK. The CDR3 sequence: CASSRRVGAGELFF. CDR3 DNA sequence: TGTGCCAGCAGCCGGAGAGTTGGGGCCGGGGAGCTGTTTTTT.

The gene calls are TRBV4-1 and TRBJ1-2; no clear D gene. The CDR3 runs to 12 residues. Germline V gives CDR1 MGHRA, CDR2 YSYEKL. Trimming took 3 bases from V and 5 from J, leaving 7 bases between them. The CDR3: CASSQGRYGYTF. The DNA for the CDR3 is TGCGCCAGCAGCCAGGGGAGATATGGCTACACCTTC.

The genes are TRBV2 and TRBJ1-1; D not certain. This CDR3 has 16 amino acids. Trimming cost V 2 bases and J 0 bases, with 13 bases left between them. CDR1 is SNHLY, CDR2 FYNNEI, per germline. CDR3 sequence reads: CASSESTVPMNTEAFF. The CDR3 nucleotides read TGTGCCAGCAGTGAATCGACGGTCCCCATGAACACTGAAGCTTTCTTT.

CDR3 sequence: CASSPQEGYEQYF. Written as DNA, the CDR3 is TGTGCCAGCAGCCCCCAAGAAGGTTACGAGCAGTACTTC. This chain uses TRBV5-6 with TRBJ2-5; D call uncertain. The end of the DNA aligns better with TRBJ2-7, so the J call may be wrong. From germline, CDR1 is SGHDT and CDR2 YYEEEE. CDR3 length equals 13 residues.

Regarding this clonotype: Its ends do not fully match the called genes, so a read error is possible. The chain links TRBV25-1 to TRBJ2-2, with 8 bases fitting TRBD1. Germline V gives CDR1 MGHDK, CDR2 SYGVNS. The CDR3 extends over 14 amino acids. The CDR3 is CASCDRGTAGELFF. The CDR3, as DNA: TGTGCCAGCTGTGACAGGGGAACGGCCGGGGAGCTGTTTTTT.

The table lists this clonotype with a few counts. The chain employs TRBV3-1 and TRBJ2-1, with TRBD2 matching over 10 bases. With 0 bases clipped from V and 12 bases from J, the junction kept 11 bases outside the gene matches. The V gene's germline CDR1 is LGHDT and CDR2 YNNKEL (reference sequence). The CDR3 loop spans 16 amino acids. In DNA, the CDR3 is TGTGCCAGCAGCCAAGATGTCACTAGCGGGATTGCTTTGCAGTTCTTC. Encoded protein: CASSQDVTSGIALQFF.

This clonotype was seen more than once but under ten times. V usage is TRBV5-6 and J usage is TRBJ2-7; D remains unclear. The CDR3 is 13 amino acids. Trimming left V 2 bases short and J 1 base short, with 7 bases between. Germline V gene sequence: CDR1 SGHDT, CDR2 YYEEEE. CDR3: CASSFRPSYEQYF. DNA for the CDR3: TGTGCCAGCAGCTTCCGGCCTTCCTACGAGCAGTACTTC.

The chain combines TRBV20-1 with TRBJ2-1; 8 bases line up with TRBD1. The trim removed 3 bases at V and 5 bases at J, leaving 6 bases unmatched. The CDR3 sequence is 14 residues long. Germline loops: CDR1 DFQATT, CDR2 SNEGSKA (reference sequence). The CDR3 loop is CSAREDRAHNEQFF. For the CDR3, the DNA is TGCAGTGCTAGGGAGGACAGGGCCCACAATGAGCAGTTCTTC.

As DNA, the CDR3 is TGCAGCGTTGAAGATTACGTTAACAATGAGCAGTTCTTC. This sequence encodes CSVEDYVNNEQFF. The chain joins TRBV29-1 to TRBJ2-1; D call uncertain. This CDR3 comprises 13 residues. Germline values: CDR1 SQVTM, CDR2 ANQGSEA. Trimming left V 0 bases short and J 5 bases short, with 8 bases between.